The clone carrying this TCR beta chain was counted only a few times. The junction had 4 bases not matched to a gene; V was cut back by 4 bases and J by 4 bases. The CDR3 consists of 15 residues. From germline, CDR1 is SGHNT and CDR2 YENEEA. The sample originates from a study of patients and donors after allogeneic stem cell transplantation. TCRdb itself ran the RT-PCR reads through MiXCR, one entry per CDR3 protein. The sample lists about 31,000 distinct CDR3 sequences, approximately 7% occurring once. The chain combines TRBV11-3 with TRBJ2-2, with 9 bases lining up with TRBD2. Sequences were obtained from blood, either unsorted or a sorted T cell fraction (not recorded which). This clonotype was obtained from a human donor who was either an allogeneic HSCT recipient or a stem cell or donor lymphocyte infusion donor (not recorded which). It is not recorded whose cells these are; they may come from a transplant donor. The CDR3 here is CASSYLAGATGELFF. CDR3 nucleotides: TGTGCCAGCAGCTACTTAGCGGGGGCCACCGGGGAGCTGTTTTTT.